These 28 T cell receptor beta chains came from one sample sequenced in a study of quantifying T cell responses using KT2 cells. Turning to the study itself: Reverse transcription used primers in the TCR alpha and beta constant regions.

Each cDNA got a UMI-containing oligo ligated at its 3' end. An equimolar mix of RC1.1 and RC1.2 primed the beta chain across TRBC1 and TRBC2. MiXCR, run by TCRdb on the UMI-ligation and nested PCR reads, gives a single entry per CDR3 protein. The table includes tens of thousands of distinct CDR3 sequences, roughly an eighth detected once. The sequencing input was PBMCs spiked with cells of the T cell clone KT2. The receptors were sampled from a human donor.

This chain uses TRBV20-1 with TRBJ2-3; 12 nucleotides align to TRBD2. The V gene end was trimmed by 3 bases and the J gene end by 0 bases; junction bases not matched to a gene: 7. Per germline, CDR1 DFQATT and CDR2 SNEGSKA (reference sequence). The CDR3 runs 17 residues. The CDR3 bases are TGCAGTGCTAGTGGCCTAGCGGGGGGGGGAAGCACAGATACGCAGTATTTT. Encoded protein: CSASGLAGGGSTDTQYF.

The DNA of the CDR3 is TGTGCCAGCAGCCCCTCTATCTACAATGAGCAGTTCTTC. It codes for CASSPSIYNEQFF. The genes are TRBV6-2 or TRBV6-3 and TRBJ2-1, with D unclear. The CDR3 is made up of 13 amino acids. V was pared by 6 bases and J by 3 bases, with 9 bases between. In germline, CDR1 is MNHEY, CDR2 SVGEGT.

This clonotype has just a few counts. This chain links TRBV2 with TRBJ2-1; 9 bases map to TRBD1. The junction had 10 bases not matched to a gene; V was cut back by 6 bases and J by 4 bases. The CDR3 has 16 amino acids. CDR1 SNHLY and CDR2 FYNNEI come from the germline V gene. This chain's CDR3 is CASRTGRDRAYNEQFF. DNA of the CDR3: TGTGCCAGCAGGACGGGCCGGGACAGGGCATACAATGAGCAGTTCTTC.

This clonotype was seen a handful of times. The chain is built from TRBV6-5 and TRBJ1-5; possibly TRBD1 for D (6 bases). With 10 bases removed from V and 0 bases from J, the gap between germline ends came to 13 bases. The CDR3 extends over 14 amino acids. In germline, CDR1 is MNHEY, CDR2 SVGAGI. The chain's CDR3 is CATSDSYSNQPQHF. In DNA, the CDR3 is TGTGCCACCTCGGACAGTTATAGCAATCAGCCCCAGCATTTT.

V usage is TRBV7-2 and J usage is TRBJ2-1; TRBD2 matches at 8 bases. The CDR3 is made up of 14 amino acids. J was trimmed by 10 bases and V by 8 bases; bases with no gene match: 13. The germline V gene has CDR1 SGHTA and CDR2 FQGNSA. This chain's CDR3 is CASSPGLEKGEQFF. CDR3 DNA sequence: TGTGCCAGCTCACCGGGACTAGAGAAGGGGGAGCAGTTCTTC.

This clonotype turned up a few times. The chain couples TRBV2 to TRBJ2-3, with TRBD2 matching 8 bases. CDR1 SNHLY and CDR2 FYNNEI come from the germline V gene. The CDR3 runs to 15 residues. The J segment lost 2 bases and the V segment lost 6 bases, leaving 7 bases of the junction unmatched. CDR3 DNA: TGTGCCAGCAGCTCCAGCGGGAGAATCACAGATACGCAGTATTTT. Translated: CASSSSGRITDTQYF.

The chain links TRBV10-1 to TRBJ1-3, with a weak D call TRBD1 (6 bases). Germline-derived CDR1 and CDR2 are WNHNN and SYGVQD (reference sequence). The germline V and J ends were trimmed by 8 bases and 3 bases, with 11 bases remaining between them. The CDR3 covers 13 residues. CDR3 sequence: CASALDSGNTIYF. CDR3 coding DNA: TGCGCCAGCGCTTTGGACAGTGGAAACACCATATATTTT.

The chain links TRBV4-3 to TRBJ2-2; TRBD2 aligns across 9 bases. With V trimmed by 6 bases and J by 8 bases, 13 bases remained unmatched. The CDR3 contains 16 residues. Per germline, CDR1 LGHNA and CDR2 YSLEER. The CDR3: CASSRAGGRARGELFF. The DNA for the CDR3 is TGCGCCAGCAGTCGCGCGGGCGGGAGGGCCCGAGGGGAGCTGTTTTTT.

This clonotype turned up a few times. The chain recombines TRBV24-1 with TRBJ2-5, with TRBD2 matching over 14 bases. This CDR3 contains 15 residues. V lost 9 bases, J lost 1 base, and 3 bases stayed unmatched. The V gene's germline CDR1 is KGHDR and CDR2 SFDVKD. CDR3 DNA: TGTGCCACCTCGACTAGCGGGAGGGCCCAAGAGACCCAGTACTTC. Its protein product is CATSTSGRAQETQYF.

This clonotype has just a few counts. The chain combines TRBV29-1 with TRBJ2-1, with D perhaps TRBD2 (6 bases). CDR3 length equals 12 residues. The V and J ends lost 4 bases and 6 bases respectively, with 10 bases between them. The germline V gene has CDR1 SQVTM and CDR2 ANQGSEA. The CDR3 is CSVVGLTNEQFF. The CDR3 nucleotides read TGCAGCGTTGTCGGACTAACCAATGAGCAGTTCTTC.

The sample holds a few counts of this clonotype. CDR3 coding DNA: TGTGCCAGCAGTCCGACCGGGACAGGGAGAAGCACTGAAGCTTTCTTT. Its protein product is CASSPTGTGRSTEAFF. This chain joins TRBV27 and TRBJ1-1; 9 positions agree with TRBD1. CDR1 and CDR2 (germline): MNHEY, SMNVEV (reference sequence). The CDR3 runs to 16 residues. Trimming took 5 bases from V and 4 from J; bases not matched to a gene: 11.

In its sample, this clonotype was seen a few times. The rearrangement uses TRBV24-1 and TRBJ2-1; D is perhaps TRBD1 (5 bases). V dropped 1 base and J dropped 5 bases, with 8 bases sitting between them. This CDR3 is 14 amino acids long. Germline values: CDR1 KGHDR, CDR2 SFDVKD. The CDR3: CATSDFAGNNEQFF. The CDR3 coding sequence is TGTGCCACCAGTGATTTCGCAGGGAACAATGAGCAGTTCTTC.

CDR3 DNA: TGTGCCAGCAGTTTCGGGGGGTCAGATACGCAGTATTTT. Residues: CASSFGGSDTQYF. The V call is TRBV12-3 or TRBV12-4, the J call TRBJ2-3, with 7 bases fitting TRBD2. V was clipped by 3 bases and J by 4 bases; unmatched bases: 1. The CDR3 is 13 amino acids.

This sequence joins TRBV19 and TRBJ1-5, with TRBD1 as a possible D gene (5 bases). Germline values: CDR1 LNHDA, CDR2 SQIVND (reference sequence). Trimming cost V 6 bases and J 8 bases, with 23 bases left between them. The CDR3 runs to 16 residues. This CDR3 reads CASRDNPGPRREPQHF. The CDR3 coding sequence is TGTGCCAGTAGAGACAATCCGGGACCGAGACGGGAGCCCCAGCATTTT.

This clonotype occurred many times. V is TRBV5-1 and J is TRBJ2-1; 8 nucleotides match TRBD1. This CDR3 is 14 amino acids long. Germline CDR1 reads SGHRS; CDR2 reads YFSETQ. After removal of 3 bases from V and 8 bases from J, the junction contained 7 bases not matched to a gene. The DNA for the CDR3 is TGCGCCAGCAGCTCATCGACAGGGGACTATGAGCAGTTCTTC. Translating it yields CASSSSTGDYEQFF.

The CDR3 sequence is CASMRGGGNNQETQYF. The DNA of the CDR3 is TGTGCCAGCATGAGGGGCGGGGGGAACAACCAAGAGACCCAGTACTTC. This chain joins TRBV7-9 and TRBJ2-5, with 8 bases fitting TRBD2. The trim removed 7 bases at V and 0 bases at J, leaving 10 bases unmatched. This CDR3 comprises 16 residues. Germline V gene data show CDR1 as SEHNR and CDR2 as FQNEAQ (reference sequence).

This clonotype turned up a few times. The V and J genes are TRBV4-2 and TRBJ1-5; D not certain. The germline V gene encodes CDR1 LGHNA and CDR2 YNFKEQ. Trimming removed 0 bases at V and 3 bases at J, with 6 bases between. The CDR3 is 14 residues long. CDR3 residues: CASSQETDNQPQHF. The CDR3 nucleotides read TGTGCCAGCAGCCAAGAAACAGACAATCAGCCCCAGCATTTT.

This clonotype was observed a handful of times. The chain combines TRBV20-1 with TRBJ2-1, with 8 bases that match TRBD2. The CDR3 extends over 16 amino acids. J was trimmed by 8 bases and V by 4 bases; bases with no gene match: 16. Germline-derived CDR1 and CDR2 are DFQATT and SNEGSKA (reference sequence). CDR3 nucleotides: TGCAGTGCTATAACTCGGTGGGGACTAGTGGTCGATGAGCAGTTCTTC. Translated, it gives CSAITRWGLVVDEQFF.

The chain has TRBV20-1 and TRBJ2-1; tentatively, D is TRBD1 (6 bases). Germline V gives CDR1 DFQATT, CDR2 SNEGSKA (reference sequence). Trimming removed 7 bases from V and 2 bases from J, with 15 bases in between. The CDR3 sequence is 14 residues long. CDR3 in amino acids: CSVNRDGPYNEQFF. CDR3 coding DNA: TGCAGTGTAAACAGGGACGGCCCCTACAATGAGCAGTTCTTC.

This chain connects TRBV6-5 to TRBJ1-3; D gene ambiguous. The germline V gene has CDR1 MNHEY and CDR2 SVGAGI. The V end lost 7 bases, the J end lost 0 bases, and 13 bases lay between the germline ends. There are 15 residues in the CDR3. In DNA form, the CDR3 reads TGTGCCAGCATTTCCGGGTCTTCCTCTGGAAACACCATATATTTT. It translates to CASISGSSSGNTIYF.

There are many counts of this clonotype. The chain combines TRBV25-1 with TRBJ1-1; a weak D match, TRBD1 (6 bases). Germline CDR1 and CDR2: MGHDK and SYGVNS. V dropped 2 bases and J dropped 8 bases, with 12 bases sitting between them. This CDR3 comprises 13 residues. The CDR3 region is CASSERRTAEAFF. Written as DNA, the CDR3 is TGTGCCAGCAGTGAAAGGAGGACAGCAGAAGCTTTCTTT.

The V and J genes are TRBV2 and TRBJ1-2, with D unresolved. CDR1 SNHLY and CDR2 FYNNEI come from the germline V gene. The CDR3 runs to 12 residues. V lost 8 bases and J 9 bases, leaving 16 bases between the germline ends. CDR3 nucleotides: TGTGCCAGCGGAGGCGACCTAGTCCGCTACACCTTC. Protein product: CASGGDLVRYTF. Looking up the rest from reference TRBV2 and TRBJ1-2 gives the full variable domain: EPEVTQTPSHQVTQMGQEVILRCVPISNHLYFYWYRQILGQKVEFLVSFYNNEISEKSEIFDDQFSVERPDGSNFTLKIRSTKLEDSAMYFCASGGDLVRYTFGSGTRLTVV.

This clonotype was seen more than once but under ten times. The chain employs TRBV6-2 or TRBV6-3 and TRBJ2-1, with 9 bases fitting TRBD2. Germline V gives CDR1 MNHEY, CDR2 SVGEGT. This CDR3 comprises 15 residues. J was trimmed by 16 bases and V by 5 bases; bases with no gene match: 18. For the CDR3, the DNA is TGTGCCAGCAGTACCCGGACTAGCGCGATACTCGGAGGATTCTTC. Translating gives CASSTRTSAILGGFF.

This chain links TRBV4-2 with TRBJ1-4; D is perhaps TRBD1 (5 bases). Germline assignment: CDR1 LGHNA and CDR2 YNFKEQ. V shed 2 bases and J shed 7 bases, with 8 bases lying between them. The CDR3 has 13 residues. Here the CDR3 reads CASSQLGGEKLFF. The CDR3 DNA follows: TGTGCCAGCAGCCAACTTGGGGGTGAAAAACTGTTTTTT.

This clonotype was observed a handful of times. The chain recombines TRBV6-2 or TRBV6-3 with TRBJ2-7, with unresolved D. The germline V gene has CDR1 MNHEY and CDR2 SVGEGT. The CDR3 contains 13 residues. With 3 bases removed from V and 3 bases from J, the gap between germline ends came to 9 bases. The CDR3 sequence: CASSYRGSYEQYF. DNA of the CDR3: TGTGCCAGCAGTTATAGAGGCAGCTACGAGCAGTACTTC.

The genes are TRBV6-2 or TRBV6-3 and TRBJ1-5; TRBD1 is a possible D gene (6 bases). The ends were cut back, 0 bases at V and 5 bases at J, with 11 bases in the middle. The length of the CDR3 is 15 residues. Germline V CDR1 and CDR2: MNHEY, SVGEGT. Here the CDR3 reads CASSYSDRIYQPQHF. The CDR3 bases are TGTGCCAGCAGTTACTCTGACAGGATCTATCAGCCCCAGCATTTT.

This chain uses TRBV7-9 with TRBJ1-1; perhaps TRBD1 as D (5 bases). Trimming took off 5 bases at V and 1 base at J, with 14 bases between the two ends. Germline V gene sequence: CDR1 SEHNR, CDR2 FQNEAQ (reference sequence). The CDR3 has 15 residues. The CDR3 nucleotides read TGTGCCAGCAGCCCCCTATCAGGGACGAACACTGAAGCTTTCTTT. The encoded protein is CASSPLSGTNTEAFF. The variable domain in full, with the rest retrieved from reference TRBV7-9 and TRBJ1-1, is DTGVSQNPRHKITKRGQNVTFRCDPISEHNRLYWYRQTLGQGPEFLTYFQNEAQLEKSRLLSDRFSAERPKGSFSTLEIQRTEQGDSAMYLCASSPLSGTNTEAFFGQGTRLTVV.

A few counts support this clonotype. The V call is TRBV12-3 or TRBV12-4, the J call TRBJ2-5; the match to TRBD2 covers 7 bases. The CDR3 is 14 amino acids. The V and J ends lost 4 bases and 7 bases, in that order; junction bases with no gene match: 9. CDR3: CASSSETSWGTQYF. CDR3 nucleotide sequence: TGTGCCAGCAGTTCTGAGACTAGCTGGGGGACCCAGTACTTC.